The 2 T cell receptor beta chains given below trace back to one sample, sequenced in a study of cytomegalovirus exposure and HLA in healthy donors. The PCR used 60 Vbeta and 13 Jbeta primers. Sequencing was performed with immunoSEQ multiplex PCR; in TCRdb, only in-frame clones are kept and a portion is missing. Altogether more than 130,000 clones are present, over 75% being singletons, with the ten largest covering 2% to 2.5%. Sequenced input: PBMCs. These receptors all come from a man aged 30 to 45 in good health and CMV-seronegative.

This chain connects TRBV27 to TRBJ2-1; 9 positions match TRBD1. Germline V lookup: CDR1 MNHEY, CDR2 SMNVEV (reference sequence). Trimming removed 4 bases from V and 4 bases from J; junction bases left unmatched: 5. CDR3 length equals 15 residues. Written as DNA, the CDR3 is TGTGCCAGCAGTTCGGGACAGGGTGGGTACAATGAGCAGTTCTTC. Amino acids: CASSSGQGGYNEQFF.

The sample holds a few counts of this clone. J is TRBJ2-1 and V is TRBV5-4, with 8 bases aligning to TRBD2. CDR3 length: 15 amino acids. Trimming at V came to 2 bases and at J to 6 bases, leaving 7 bases not matched to a gene. The germline gives CDR1 SGHNT, CDR2 YYREEE (reference sequence). The CDR3 is CASSLPGRGGNEQFF. CDR3 coding DNA: TGTGCCAGCAGCTTACCGGGACGGGGGGGCAATGAGCAGTTCTTC.